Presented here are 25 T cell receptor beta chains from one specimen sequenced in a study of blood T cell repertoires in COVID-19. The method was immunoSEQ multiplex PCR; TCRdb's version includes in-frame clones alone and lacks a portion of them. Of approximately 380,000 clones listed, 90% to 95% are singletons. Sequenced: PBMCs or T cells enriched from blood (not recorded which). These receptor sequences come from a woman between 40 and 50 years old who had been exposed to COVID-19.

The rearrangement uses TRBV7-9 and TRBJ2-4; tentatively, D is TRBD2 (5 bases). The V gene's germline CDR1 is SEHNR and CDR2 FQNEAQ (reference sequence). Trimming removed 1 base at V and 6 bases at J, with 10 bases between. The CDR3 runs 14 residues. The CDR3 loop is CASSLGLRVNIQYF. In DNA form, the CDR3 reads TGTGCCAGCAGCTTAGGATTGAGGGTAAACATTCAGTACTTC.

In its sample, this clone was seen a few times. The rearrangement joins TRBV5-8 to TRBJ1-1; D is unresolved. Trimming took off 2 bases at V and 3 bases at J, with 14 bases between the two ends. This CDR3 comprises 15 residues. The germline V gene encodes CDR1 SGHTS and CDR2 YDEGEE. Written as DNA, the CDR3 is TGTGCCAGCAGCTTCCTCCTAAACCGGGACACTGAAGCTTTCTTT. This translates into CASSFLLNRDTEAFF.

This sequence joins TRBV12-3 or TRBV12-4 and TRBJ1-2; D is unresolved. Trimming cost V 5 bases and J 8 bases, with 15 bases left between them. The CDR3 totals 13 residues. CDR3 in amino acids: CASSLLPGNGYTF. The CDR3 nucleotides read TGTGCCAGCAGTCTCCTCCCGGGGAACGGCTACACCTTC.

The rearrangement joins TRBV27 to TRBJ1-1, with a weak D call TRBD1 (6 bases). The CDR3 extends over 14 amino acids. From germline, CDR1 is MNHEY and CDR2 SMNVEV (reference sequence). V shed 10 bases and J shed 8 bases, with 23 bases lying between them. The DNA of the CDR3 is TGTGCCACCATAAAAACAGGGCCCCGTAAAGAAGCTTTCTTT. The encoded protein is CATIKTGPRKEAFF.

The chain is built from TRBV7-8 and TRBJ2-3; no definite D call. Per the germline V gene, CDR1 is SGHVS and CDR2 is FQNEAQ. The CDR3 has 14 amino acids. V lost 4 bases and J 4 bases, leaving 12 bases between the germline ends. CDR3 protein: CASSYRVPADTQYF. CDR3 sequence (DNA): TGTGCCAGCAGCTACCGGGTTCCTGCAGATACGCAGTATTTT.

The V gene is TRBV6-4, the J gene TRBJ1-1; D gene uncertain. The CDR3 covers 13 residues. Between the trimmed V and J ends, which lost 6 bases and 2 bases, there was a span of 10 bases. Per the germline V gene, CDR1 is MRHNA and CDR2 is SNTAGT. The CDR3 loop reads CASRSTLNTEAFF. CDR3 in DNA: TGTGCCAGCAGGTCTACACTAAACACTGAAGCTTTCTTT.

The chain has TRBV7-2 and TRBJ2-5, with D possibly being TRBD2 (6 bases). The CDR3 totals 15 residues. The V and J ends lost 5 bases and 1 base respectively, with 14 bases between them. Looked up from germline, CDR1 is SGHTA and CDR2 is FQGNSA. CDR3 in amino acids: CASSRTRDSQETQYF. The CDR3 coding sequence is TGTGCCAGCAGCCGCACACGGGACTCCCAAGAGACCCAGTACTTC.

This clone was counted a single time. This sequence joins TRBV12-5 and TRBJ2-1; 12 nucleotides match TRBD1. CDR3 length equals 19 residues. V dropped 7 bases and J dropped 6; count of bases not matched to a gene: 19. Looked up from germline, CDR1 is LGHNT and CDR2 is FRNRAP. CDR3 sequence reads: CASDIRDRGRFGPLNEQFF. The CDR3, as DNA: TGTGCTAGTGACATCCGGGACAGGGGGCGCTTTGGCCCCCTCAATGAGCAGTTCTTC.

The CDR3 DNA is TGTGCCAGCAGTTTAGGACAGGGCCTTAGGGCTGAAGCTTTCTTT. Its protein is CASSLGQGLRAEAFF. The chain couples TRBV27 to TRBJ1-1; 8 bases are a match to TRBD1. CDR3 length: 15 residues. The J segment lost 6 bases and the V segment lost 2 bases, leaving 8 bases of the junction unmatched. CDR1 is MNHEY, CDR2 SMNVEV, per germline (reference sequence).

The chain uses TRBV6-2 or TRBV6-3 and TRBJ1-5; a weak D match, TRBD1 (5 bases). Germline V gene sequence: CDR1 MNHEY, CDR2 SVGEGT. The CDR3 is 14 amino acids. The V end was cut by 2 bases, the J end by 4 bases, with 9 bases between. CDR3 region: CASSYLGGNQPQHF. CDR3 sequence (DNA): TGTGCCAGCAGTTACCTGGGGGGGAATCAGCCCCAGCATTTT.

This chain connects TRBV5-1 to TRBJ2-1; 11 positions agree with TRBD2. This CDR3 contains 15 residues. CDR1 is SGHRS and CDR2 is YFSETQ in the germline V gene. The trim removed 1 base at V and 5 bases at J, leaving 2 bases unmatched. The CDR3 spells CASSLTSGGDNEQFF. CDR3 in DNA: TGCGCCAGCAGCTTGACTAGCGGGGGCGACAATGAGCAGTTCTTC.

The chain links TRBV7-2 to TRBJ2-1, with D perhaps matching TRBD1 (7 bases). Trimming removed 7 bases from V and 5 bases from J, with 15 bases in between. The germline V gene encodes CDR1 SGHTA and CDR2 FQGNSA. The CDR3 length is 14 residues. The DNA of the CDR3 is TGTGCCAGCACCCCCAGGGGGGCCCACAATGAGCAGTTCTTC. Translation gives CASTPRGAHNEQFF.

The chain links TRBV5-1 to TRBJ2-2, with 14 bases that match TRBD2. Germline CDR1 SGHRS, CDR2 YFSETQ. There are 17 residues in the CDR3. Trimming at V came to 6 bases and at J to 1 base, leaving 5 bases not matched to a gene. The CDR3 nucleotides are TGCGCCAGCACAGCGGGACTAGCGGGGGTGAACACCGGGGAGCTGTTTTTT. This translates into CASTAGLAGVNTGELFF.

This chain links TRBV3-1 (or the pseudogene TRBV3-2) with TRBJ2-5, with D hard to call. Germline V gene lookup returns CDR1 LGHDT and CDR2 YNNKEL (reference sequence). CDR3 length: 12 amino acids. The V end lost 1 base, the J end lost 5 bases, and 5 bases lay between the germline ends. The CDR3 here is CASSQVAETQYF. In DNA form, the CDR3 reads TGTGCCAGCAGCCAAGTGGCTGAGACCCAGTACTTC.

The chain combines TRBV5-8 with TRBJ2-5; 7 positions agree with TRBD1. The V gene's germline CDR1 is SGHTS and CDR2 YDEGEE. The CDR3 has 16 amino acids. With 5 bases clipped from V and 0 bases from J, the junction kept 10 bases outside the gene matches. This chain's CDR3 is CASRPGGRSYQETQYF. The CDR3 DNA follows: TGTGCCAGCAGGCCAGGGGGACGATCCTACCAAGAGACCCAGTACTTC.

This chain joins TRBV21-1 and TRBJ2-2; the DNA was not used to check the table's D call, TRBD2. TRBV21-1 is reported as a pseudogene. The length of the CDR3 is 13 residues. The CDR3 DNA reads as TGTGCCAGCAGCATTGAGCTTTGTGGGGAGCTGTTTTTT. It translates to CASSIELCGELFF.

CDR3 sequence: CASSHISGDTEAFF. In nucleotides, the CDR3 is TGTGCCAGCAGCCACATATCGGGAGACACTGAAGCTTTCTTT. The V gene is TRBV5-6, the J gene TRBJ1-1; no definite D call. Trimming took 4 bases from V and 3 from J, leaving 13 bases between them. Germline V gives CDR1 SGHDT, CDR2 YYEEEE. The CDR3 is 14 amino acids.

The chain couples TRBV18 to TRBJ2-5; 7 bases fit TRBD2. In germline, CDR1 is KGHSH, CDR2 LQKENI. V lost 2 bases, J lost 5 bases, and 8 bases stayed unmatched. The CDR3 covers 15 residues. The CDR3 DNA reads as TGTGCCAGCTCACCAACCGGGACTAACCCGGAGACCCAGTACTTC. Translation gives CASSPTGTNPETQYF.

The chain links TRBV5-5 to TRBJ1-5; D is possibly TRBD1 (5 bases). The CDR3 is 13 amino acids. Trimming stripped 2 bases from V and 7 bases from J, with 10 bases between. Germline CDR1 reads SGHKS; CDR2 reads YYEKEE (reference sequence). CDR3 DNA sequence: TGTGCCAGCAGCTTACAGGACGAACAGCCCCAGCATTTT. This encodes CASSLQDEQPQHF.

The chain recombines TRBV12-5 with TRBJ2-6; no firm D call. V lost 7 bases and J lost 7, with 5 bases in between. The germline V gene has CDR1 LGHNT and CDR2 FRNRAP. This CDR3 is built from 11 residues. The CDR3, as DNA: TGTGCTAGTGCTCTCGCCAACGTCCTGACTTTC. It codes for CASALANVLTF.

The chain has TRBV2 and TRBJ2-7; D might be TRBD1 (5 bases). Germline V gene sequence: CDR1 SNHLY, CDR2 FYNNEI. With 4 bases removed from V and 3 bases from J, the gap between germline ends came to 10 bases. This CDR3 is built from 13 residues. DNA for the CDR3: TGTGCCAGCAGTGTAGGGGAACTCTACGAGCAGTACTTC. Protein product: CASSVGELYEQYF. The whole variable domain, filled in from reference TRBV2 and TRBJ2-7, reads EPEVTQTPSHQVTQMGQEVILRCVPISNHLYFYWYRQILGQKVEFLVSFYNNEISEKSEIFDDQFSVERPDGSNFTLKIRSTKLEDSAMYFCASSVGELYEQYFGPGTRLTVT.

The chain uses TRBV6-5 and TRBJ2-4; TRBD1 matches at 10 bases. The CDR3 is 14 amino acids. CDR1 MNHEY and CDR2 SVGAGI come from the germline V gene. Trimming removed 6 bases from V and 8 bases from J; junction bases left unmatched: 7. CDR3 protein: CASRKDRGGDIQYF. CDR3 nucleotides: TGTGCCAGCAGGAAGGACAGGGGGGGGGACATTCAGTACTTC.

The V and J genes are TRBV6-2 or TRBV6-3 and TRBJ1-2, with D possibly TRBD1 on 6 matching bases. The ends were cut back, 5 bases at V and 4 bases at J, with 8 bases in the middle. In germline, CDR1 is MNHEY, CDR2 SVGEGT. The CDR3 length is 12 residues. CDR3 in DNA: TGTGCCAGCAGTGGACAGACCTATGGCTACACCTTC. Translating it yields CASSGQTYGYTF.

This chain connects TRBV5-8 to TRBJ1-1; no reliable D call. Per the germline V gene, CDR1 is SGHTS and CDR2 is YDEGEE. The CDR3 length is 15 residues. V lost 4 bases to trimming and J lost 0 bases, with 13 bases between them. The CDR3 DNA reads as TGTGCCAGCAGCATCGGGTTGACTTTGAACACTGAAGCTTTCTTT. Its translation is CASSIGLTLNTEAFF.

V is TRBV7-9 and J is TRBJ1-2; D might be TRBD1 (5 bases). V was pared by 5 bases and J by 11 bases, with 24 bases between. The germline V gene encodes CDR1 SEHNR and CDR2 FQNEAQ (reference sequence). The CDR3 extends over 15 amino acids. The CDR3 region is CASSPRTSRSREYTF. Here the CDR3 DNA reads TGTGCCAGCAGCCCCCGGACAAGCCGTTCCCGGGAGTACACCTTC.